This is a list of T cell receptor beta chains from one sample in a study of blood T cell repertoires in COVID-19. The protocol was immunoSEQ multiplex PCR, while the TCRdb copy is restricted to in-frame clones and leaves out a portion. The repertoire holds approximately 260,000 clones, with around 84% as singletons. Input material: PBMCs or T cells enriched from blood (not recorded which). These receptors were taken from a man in his thirties or forties with acute COVID-19. Each CDR3 is given with its conserved first and last residue. D genes are given only for firm matches. Rows may omit the clone size; those that give it use once, few, many or a size class.

TRBV2	TRBD1	TRBJ1-4	.	CASRTQTTGGNEKLFF	TGTGCCAGTCGAACGCAAACGACAGGGGGAAATGAAAAACTGTTTTTT
TRBV5-4	TRBD1	TRBJ2-3	.	CASSGQGSTDTQYF	TGTGCCAGCAGCGGACAGGGGAGCACAGATACGCAGTATTTT
TRBV18	.	TRBJ2-1	.	CASSPGGLLNEQFF	TGTGCCAGCTCACCTGGGGGCCTCCTCAATGAGCAGTTCTTC
TRBV28	.	TRBJ1-2	.	CASSLSQGTYGYTF	TGTGCCAGCAGTTTATCACAGGGAACATATGGCTACACCTTC
TRBV5-1	.	TRBJ2-5	.	CASSLAGWREETQYF	TGTGCCAGCAGCTTGGCCGGATGGCGGGAAGAGACCCAGTACTTC
TRBV6-5	.	TRBJ1-1	.	CASSLGQREGTEAFF	TGTGCCAGCAGTTTGGGGCAGCGGGAAGGCACTGAAGCTTTCTTT
TRBV12-3/TRBV12-4	.	TRBJ1-4	.	CASSTSDIRLFF	TGTGCCAGCAGTACATCTGACATCCGACTGTTTTTT
TRBV19	TRBD1	TRBJ1-1	once	CASSFGQGNTEAFF	TGTGCCAGTAGTTTTGGACAGGGGAACACTGAAGCTTTCTTT
TRBV3-1/TRBV3-2	.	TRBJ1-2	.	CASSPIPGGYGYTF	TGTGCCAGCAGCCCCATCCCCGGTGGCTATGGCTACACCTTC
TRBV11-2	.	TRBJ2-3	.	CASSPSPQIADTQYF	TGTGCCAGCAGCCCTAGCCCCCAGATCGCAGATACGCAGTATTTT
TRBV4-1	.	TRBJ1-2	.	CASSQESGRDGYTF	TGCGCCAGCAGCCAAGAATCAGGCCGAGATGGCTACACCTTC
TRBV19	TRBD1	TRBJ1-3	.	CASSGHRGTGGNTIYF	TGTGCCAGTAGTGGGCACAGGGGCACAGGAGGAAACACCATATATTTT
TRBV18	.	TRBJ2-3	.	CASSGVEDTQYF	TGTGCCAGCTCCGGGGTAGAGGATACGCAGTATTTT
TRBV5-4	TRBD1	TRBJ1-2	.	CASGDTGGDGYTF	TGTGCCAGCGGGGACACAGGGGGCGATGGCTACACCTTC
TRBV5-8	.	TRBJ1-6	few	CASSSGRGATSPLHF	TGTGCCAGCAGCTCCGGCAGGGGAGCGACTTCACCCCTCCACTTT
TRBV19	.	TRBJ1-5	.	CASSRTGGVPQHF	TGTGCCAGTAGTAGGACCGGCGGGGTGCCCCAGCATTTT
TRBV29-1	TRBD2	TRBJ2-3	few	CSVGASGRGDTQYF	TGCAGCGTGGGGGCTAGCGGGAGGGGAGATACGCAGTATTTT
TRBV2	TRBD1	TRBJ1-2	few	CASSLGTGAGYTF	TGTGCCAGCAGCTTAGGGACAGGGGCGGGCTACACCTTC
TRBV24-1	TRBD1	TRBJ1-2	.	CATSDPRTLTGNGYTF	TGTGCCACCAGTGATCCTCGGACCTTGACAGGGAACGGCTACACCTTC
TRBV5-8	TRBD1	TRBJ1-4	.	CASSLRGQGREKLFF	TGTGCCAGCAGCTTAAGGGGACAGGGGCGCGAAAAACTGTTTTTT
TRBV11-2	TRBD1	TRBJ1-6	.	CASSLTGQGIITYNSPLHF	TGTGCCAGCAGCTTGACGGGACAGGGGATAATCACCTATAATTCACCCCTCCACTTT
TRBV3-1/TRBV3-2	.	TRBJ2-2	.	CASSQRGGDPGGELFF	TGTGCCAGCAGCCAGAGGGGCGGGGACCCAGGCGGGGAGCTGTTTTTT
TRBV19	TRBD1	TRBJ2-6	.	CASEKGQPSGANVLTF	TGTGCCAGTGAAAAGGGACAGCCCTCTGGGGCCAACGTCCTGACTTTC
TRBV2	.	TRBJ2-5	.	CASSEAQGVKTQYF	TGTGCCAGCAGTGAAGCCCAGGGTGTAAAGACCCAGTACTTC
TRBV6-5	.	TRBJ1-1	.	CASSYGANHEAFF	TGTGCCAGCAGTTACGGGGCCAACCATGAAGCTTTCTTT
TRBV7-6	.	TRBJ1-5	.	CASSLNGRVQPQHF	TGTGCCAGCAGCTTAAATGGGAGGGTTCAGCCCCAGCATTTT
TRBV5-1	TRBD1	TRBJ1-6	.	CASSGQGNSPLHF	TGCGCCAGCTCGGGACAGGGTAATTCACCCCTCCACTTT
TRBV4-2	TRBD1	TRBJ1-4	once	CASSLGQGLDEKLFF	TGTGCCAGCAGCCTAGGACAGGGGTTGGATGAAAAACTGTTTTTT
TRBV28	.	TRBJ2-3	once	CASSSGGSTDTQYF	TGTGCCAGCAGTTCAGGGGGGAGCACAGATACGCAGTATTTT
TRBV10-3	.	TRBJ1-3	few	CASTNREDSGNTIYF	TGTGCCAGCACCAACAGGGAAGACTCTGGAAACACCATATATTTT
TRBV7-2	.	TRBJ2-3	.	CASSFLSRGTDTQYF	TGTGCCAGCAGCTTTTTGTCCCGGGGCACAGATACGCAGTATTTT
TRBV7-3	.	TRBJ1-1	.	CASSGGQANTEAFF	TGTGCCAGCAGCGGTGGGCAGGCCAACACTGAAGCTTTCTTT
TRBV21-1	.	TRBJ2-2	.	CASSPTPSGPTGELFF	TGTGCCAGCAGCCCTACCCCTAGCGGCCCCACCGGGGAGCTGTTTTTT
TRBV24-1	TRBD1	TRBJ2-1	.	CATSDLAGTGMDEQFF	TGTGCCACCAGTGATTTGGCAGGGACAGGTATGGATGAGCAGTTCTTC
TRBV25-1	.	TRBJ1-2	.	CASSEYTEDYGYTF	TGTGCCAGCAGTGAATATACCGAGGACTATGGCTACACCTTC
TRBV11-2	.	TRBJ1-1	.	CATLGREMTEAFF	TGTGCCACCCTCGGGAGGGAAATGACTGAAGCTTTCTTT
TRBV19	.	TRBJ2-3	few	CASRNLGGAADTQYF	TGTGCCAGCAGAAACCTTGGGGGCGCCGCAGATACGCAGTATTTT
TRBV5-6	.	TRBJ1-2	once	CASSLAPPGGYTF	TGTGCCAGCAGCTTGGCCCCTCCCGGGGGCTACACCTTC
TRBV18	.	TRBJ1-4	.	CASSSSKRGTNEKLFF	TGTGCCAGCTCGTCCTCTAAAAGGGGGACTAATGAAAAACTGTTTTTT
TRBV11-3	.	TRBJ1-2	.	CASSLDVSAVGYTF	TGTGCCAGCAGCTTAGATGTTAGCGCGGTCGGCTACACCTTC
TRBV7-9	.	TRBJ1-1	.	CASSLGGDEAFF	TGTGCCAGCAGCTTAGGCGGAGATGAAGCTTTCTTT
TRBV2	.	TRBJ2-3	.	CASSVGGRLQDTQYF	TGTGCCAGCAGTGTGGGGGGTAGACTACAAGATACGCAGTATTTT
TRBV7-9	TRBD1	TRBJ1-1	.	CASSSETGMDEAFF	TGTGCCAGCAGCTCCGAGACAGGGATGGATGAAGCTTTCTTT
TRBV2	.	TRBJ1-1	few	CASSEGANTEAFF	TGTGCCAGCAGTGAAGGGGCTAACACTGAAGCTTTCTTT
TRBV4-1	.	TRBJ1-5	.	CASSQGLGSNQPQHF	TGCGCCAGCAGCCAAGGACTCGGGAGCAATCAGCCCCAGCATTTT
TRBV15	TRBD1	TRBJ2-5	.	CATSSDRGWQETQYF	TGTGCCACCAGCAGCGACAGGGGGTGGCAAGAGACCCAGTACTTC
TRBV5-4	TRBD1	TRBJ1-6	.	CASSKQDRDNSPLHF	TGTGCCAGCAGCAAACAGGACAGGGATAATTCACCCCTCCACTTT
TRBV24-1	.	TRBJ1-2	.	CATSDPPGEGGYTF	TGTGCCACCAGTGATCCCCCAGGGGAGGGGGGCTACACCTTC